This is a list of T cell receptor beta chains from one sample in a study of early T cells in non-severe SARS-CoV-2 infection. One entry per CDR3 protein results from TCRdb running MiXCR on the 5' RACE reads. The table has under 80,000 distinct CDR3 sequences, around 10% seen once. The sequenced sample was whole blood. Every receptor here comes from an adult who was a healthcare worker with PCR-confirmed SARS-CoV-2 infection or an uninfected control (not recorded which). Each CDR3 is given with its conserved first and last residue. The D gene is left open where the match is weak. Size tells how often a clone was seen (once, few, many) or the class of an expanded clone, and some rows leave it out.

d_gene	abundance	v_gene	j_gene	CDR3aa	CDR3nt
NA	NA	TRBV3-1	TRBJ1-5	CASSQGAQPQHF	TGTGCCAGCAGCCAAGGGGCTCAGCCCCAGCATTTT
TRBD2	NA	TRBV6-5	TRBJ2-1	CASSYTLAGAYNEQFF	TGTGCCAGCAGTTACACCCTAGCGGGAGCCTACAATGAGCAGTTCTTC
TRBD1	many	TRBV5-1	TRBJ1-1	CASRRTGDEAFF	TGCGCCAGCAGGAGGACAGGGGATGAAGCTTTCTTT
TRBD2	NA	TRBV6-2/TRBV6-3	TRBJ2-7	CASSGLAGALSYEQYF	TGTGCCAGCAGCGGACTAGCGGGAGCGCTCTCCTACGAGCAGTACTTC
NA	few	TRBV3-1	TRBJ2-5	CASSHSERRKQETQYF	TGTGCCAGCAGCCACTCCGAGCGGAGGAAGCAAGAGACCCAGTACTTC
NA	few	TRBV2	TRBJ1-1	CASSGGTLRVERTEAFF	TGTGCCAGCAGTGGAGGGACACTAAGAGTCGAGCGCACTGAAGCTTTCTTT
NA	NA	TRBV5-5	TRBJ1-1	CASSLRDTEAFF	TGTGCCAGCAGCTTGCGGGACACTGAAGCTTTCTTT
TRBD2	NA	TRBV29-1	TRBJ2-7	CSAHAAGDYEQYF	TGCAGCGCCCACGCAGCGGGGGATTACGAGCAGTACTTC
NA	many	TRBV19	TRBJ2-7	CASSIGGATYEQYF	TGTGCCAGTAGTATAGGAGGCGCAACCTACGAGCAGTACTTC
NA	NA	TRBV29-1	TRBJ2-1	CSVALSYNEQFF	TGCAGCGTTGCACTCTCCTACAATGAGCAGTTCTTC
TRBD1	many	TRBV11-1	TRBJ1-1	CASSSTGGLEAFF	TGTGCCAGCAGCTCGACAGGGGGTCTTGAAGCTTTCTTT
NA	NA	TRBV29-1	TRBJ2-3	CSVRRDTDTQYF	TGCAGCGTGCGGCGGGACACAGATACGCAGTATTTT
NA	many	TRBV4-2	TRBJ2-3	CASSQGLQSTDTQYF	TGTGCCAGCAGCCAGGGACTGCAAAGCACAGATACGCAGTATTTT
NA	few	TRBV7-8	TRBJ1-2	CASSPTPGRVGYTF	TGTGCCAGCAGCCCTACCCCAGGGAGGGTTGGCTACACCTTC
NA	many	TRBV7-2	TRBJ1-1	CASRLQGNTEAFF	TGTGCCAGCAGGTTACAGGGAAACACTGAAGCTTTCTTT